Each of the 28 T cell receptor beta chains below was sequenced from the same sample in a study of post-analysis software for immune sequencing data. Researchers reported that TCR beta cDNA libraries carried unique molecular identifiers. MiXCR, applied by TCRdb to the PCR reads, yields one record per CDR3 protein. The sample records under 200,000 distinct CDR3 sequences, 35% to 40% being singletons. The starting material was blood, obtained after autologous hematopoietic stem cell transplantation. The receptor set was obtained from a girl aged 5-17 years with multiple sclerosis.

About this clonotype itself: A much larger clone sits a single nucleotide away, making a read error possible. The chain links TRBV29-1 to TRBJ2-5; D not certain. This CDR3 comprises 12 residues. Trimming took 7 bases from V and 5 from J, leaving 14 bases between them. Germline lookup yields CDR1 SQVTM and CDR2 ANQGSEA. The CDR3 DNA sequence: TGCAGCGGTGATTGGTCGGAGGAGACCCAGTACTTC. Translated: CSGDWSEETQYF.

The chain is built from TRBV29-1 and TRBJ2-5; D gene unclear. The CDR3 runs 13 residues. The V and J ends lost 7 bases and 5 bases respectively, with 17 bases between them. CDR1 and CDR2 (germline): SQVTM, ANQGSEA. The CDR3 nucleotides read TGCAGCGGAAGCTGGGGTAGTGGTGAGACCCAGTACTTC. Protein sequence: CSGSWGSGETQYF.

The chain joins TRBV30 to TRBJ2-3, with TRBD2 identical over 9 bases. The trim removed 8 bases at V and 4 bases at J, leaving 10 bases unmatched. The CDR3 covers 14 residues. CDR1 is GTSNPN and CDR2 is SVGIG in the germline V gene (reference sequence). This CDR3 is CARTPGTSPDTQYF. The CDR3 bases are TGTGCCCGGACCCCTGGGACTAGCCCAGATACGCAGTATTTT.

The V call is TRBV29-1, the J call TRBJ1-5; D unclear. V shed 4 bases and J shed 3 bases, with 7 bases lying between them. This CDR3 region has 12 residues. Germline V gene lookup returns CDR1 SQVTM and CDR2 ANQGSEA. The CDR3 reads CSVADANQPQHF. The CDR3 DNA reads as TGCAGCGTTGCAGACGCCAATCAGCCCCAGCATTTT.

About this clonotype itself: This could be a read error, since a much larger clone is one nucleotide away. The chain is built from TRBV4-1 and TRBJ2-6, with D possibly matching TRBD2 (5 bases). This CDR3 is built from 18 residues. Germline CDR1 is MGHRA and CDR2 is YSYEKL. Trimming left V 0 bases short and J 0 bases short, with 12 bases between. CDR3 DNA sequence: TGCGCCAGCAGCCAAGAAAAGGAGGCCCCCTCTGGGGCCAACGTCCTGACTTTC. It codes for CASSQEKEAPSGANVLTF.

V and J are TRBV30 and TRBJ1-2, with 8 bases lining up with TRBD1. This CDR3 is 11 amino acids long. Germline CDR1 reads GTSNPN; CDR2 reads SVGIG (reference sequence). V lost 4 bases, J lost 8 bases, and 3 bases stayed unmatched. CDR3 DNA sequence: TGTGCCTGGAAGACAGGGGTGGGCTACACCTTC. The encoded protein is CAWKTGVGYTF.

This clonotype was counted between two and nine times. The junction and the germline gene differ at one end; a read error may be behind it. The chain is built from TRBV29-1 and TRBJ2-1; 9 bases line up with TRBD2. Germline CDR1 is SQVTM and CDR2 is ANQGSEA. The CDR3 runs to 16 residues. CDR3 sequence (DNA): TGCAGCGTTGAAAGGCGGGTAGCGGGAGTCGACAATGAGCGGTTCTTC. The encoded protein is CSVERRVAGVDNERFF.

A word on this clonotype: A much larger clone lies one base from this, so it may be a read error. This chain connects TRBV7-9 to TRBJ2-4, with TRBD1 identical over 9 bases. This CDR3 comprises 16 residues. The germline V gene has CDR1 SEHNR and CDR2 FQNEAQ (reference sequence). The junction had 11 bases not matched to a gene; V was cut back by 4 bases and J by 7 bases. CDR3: CASSSARTGEPNIQYF. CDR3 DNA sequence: TGTGCCAGCAGCTCCGCTCGGACAGGGGAACCCAACATTCAGTACTTC.

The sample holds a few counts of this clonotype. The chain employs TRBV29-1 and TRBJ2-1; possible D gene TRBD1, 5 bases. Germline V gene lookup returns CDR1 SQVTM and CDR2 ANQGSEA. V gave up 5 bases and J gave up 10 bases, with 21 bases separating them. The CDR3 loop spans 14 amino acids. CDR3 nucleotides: TGCAGCGTTCGACAGACCATGGGTTTGATAGAGCAGTTCTTC. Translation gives CSVRQTMGLIEQFF.

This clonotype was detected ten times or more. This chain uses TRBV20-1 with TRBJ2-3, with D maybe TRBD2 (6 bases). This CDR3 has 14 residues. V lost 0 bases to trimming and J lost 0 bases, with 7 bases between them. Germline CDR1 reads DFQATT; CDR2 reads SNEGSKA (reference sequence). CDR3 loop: CSARDGTSTDTQYF. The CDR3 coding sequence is TGCAGTGCTAGAGATGGGACTAGCACAGATACGCAGTATTTT.

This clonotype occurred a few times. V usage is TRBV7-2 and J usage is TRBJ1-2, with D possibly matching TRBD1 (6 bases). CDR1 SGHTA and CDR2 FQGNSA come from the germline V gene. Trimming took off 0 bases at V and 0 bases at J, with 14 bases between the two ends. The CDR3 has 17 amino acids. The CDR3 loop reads CASSLASGQSSNYGYTF. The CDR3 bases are TGTGCCAGCAGCTTAGCATCTGGACAGAGCTCTAACTATGGCTACACCTTC.

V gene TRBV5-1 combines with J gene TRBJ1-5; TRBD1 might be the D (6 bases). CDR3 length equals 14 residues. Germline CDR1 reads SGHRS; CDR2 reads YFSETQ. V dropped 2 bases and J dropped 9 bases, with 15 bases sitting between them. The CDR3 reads CASSLEGGSWPQHF. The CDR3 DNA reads TGCGCCAGCAGCTTAGAAGGGGGATCATGGCCCCAGCATTTT.

In nucleotides, the CDR3 is TGTGCCAGCAGTTCCGGGACAGAAAGCTACGAGCAGTACTTC. Translated, it gives CASSSGTESYEQYF. The chain joins TRBV7-9 to TRBJ2-7; TRBD1 matches at 7 bases. V shed 6 bases, J shed 3 bases, and the junction held 8 bases outside the gene matches. The germline V gene has CDR1 SEHNR and CDR2 FQNEAQ (reference sequence). CDR3 length: 14 amino acids. The full variable domain, completed using reference TRBV7-9 and TRBJ2-7, is DTGVSQNPRHKITKRGQNVTFRCDPISEHNRLYWYRQTLGQGPEFLTYFQNEAQLEKSRLLSDRFSAERPKGSFSTLEIQRTEQGDSAMYLCASSSGTESYEQYFGPGTRLTVT.

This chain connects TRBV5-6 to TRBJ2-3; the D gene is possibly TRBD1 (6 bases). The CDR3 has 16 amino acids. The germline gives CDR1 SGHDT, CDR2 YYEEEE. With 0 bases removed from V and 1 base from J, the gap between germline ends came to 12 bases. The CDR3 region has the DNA TGTGCCAGCAGCTTGGACTGGGGGCCGGGCACAGATACGCAGTATTTT. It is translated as CASSLDWGPGTDTQYF.

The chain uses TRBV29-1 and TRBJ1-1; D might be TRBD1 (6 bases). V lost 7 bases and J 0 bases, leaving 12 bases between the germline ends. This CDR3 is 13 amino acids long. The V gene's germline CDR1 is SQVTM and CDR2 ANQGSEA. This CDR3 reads CSALTGMNTEAFF. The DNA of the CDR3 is TGCAGCGCCCTCACAGGGATGAACACTGAAGCTTTCTTT.

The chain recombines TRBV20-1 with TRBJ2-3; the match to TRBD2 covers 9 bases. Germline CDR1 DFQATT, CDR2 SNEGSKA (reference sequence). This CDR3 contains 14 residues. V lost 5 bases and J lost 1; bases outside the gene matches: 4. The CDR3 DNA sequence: TGCAGTGCTGGACCTAGCGGGGGCACAGATACGCAGTATTTT. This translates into CSAGPSGGTDTQYF.

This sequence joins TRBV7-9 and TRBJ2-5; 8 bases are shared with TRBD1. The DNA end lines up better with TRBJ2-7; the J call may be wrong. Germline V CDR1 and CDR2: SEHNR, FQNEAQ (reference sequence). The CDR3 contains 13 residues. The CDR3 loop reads CASSLVTGVEQYF. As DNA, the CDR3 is TGTGCCAGCAGCTTAGTGACAGGGGTCGAGCAGTACTTC.

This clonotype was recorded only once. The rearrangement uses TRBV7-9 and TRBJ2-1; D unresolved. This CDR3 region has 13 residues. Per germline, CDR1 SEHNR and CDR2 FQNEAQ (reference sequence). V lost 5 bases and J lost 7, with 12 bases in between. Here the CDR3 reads CASSPGPSNEQFF. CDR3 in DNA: TGTGCCAGCAGCCCCGGGCCCTCAAATGAGCAGTTCTTC.

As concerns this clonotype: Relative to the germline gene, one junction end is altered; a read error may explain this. The CDR3 DNA is TGCGCCAGCAGCTCCGGACAGGGCCCCTACAATGAGCGGTTCTTC. Its protein is CASSSGQGPYNERFF. The chain has TRBV5-1 and TRBJ2-1, with 8 bases that match TRBD1. Germline V CDR1 and CDR2: SGHRS, YFSETQ. The CDR3 is 15 residues long.

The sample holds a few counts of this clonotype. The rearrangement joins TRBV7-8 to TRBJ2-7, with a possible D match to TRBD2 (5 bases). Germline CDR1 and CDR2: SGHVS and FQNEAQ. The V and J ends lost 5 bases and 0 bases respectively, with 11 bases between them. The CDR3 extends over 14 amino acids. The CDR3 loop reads CASSQRGSSYEQYF. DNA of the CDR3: TGTGCCAGCAGCCAGCGAGGGAGCTCCTACGAGCAGTACTTC.

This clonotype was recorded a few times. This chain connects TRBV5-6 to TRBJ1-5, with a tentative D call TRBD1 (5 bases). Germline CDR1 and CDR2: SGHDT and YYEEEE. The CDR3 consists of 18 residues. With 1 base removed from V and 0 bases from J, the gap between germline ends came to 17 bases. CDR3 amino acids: CASSLRLSGTRSNQPQHF. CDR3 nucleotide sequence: TGTGCCAGCAGCTTGAGACTCTCAGGGACTCGTAGCAATCAGCCCCAGCATTTT.

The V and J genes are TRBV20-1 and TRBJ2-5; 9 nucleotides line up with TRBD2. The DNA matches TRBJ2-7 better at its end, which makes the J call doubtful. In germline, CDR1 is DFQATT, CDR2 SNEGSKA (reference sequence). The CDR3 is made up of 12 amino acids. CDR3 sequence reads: CSAGPSGNEQYF. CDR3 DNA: TGCAGTGCTGGGCCTAGCGGGAACGAGCAGTACTTC.

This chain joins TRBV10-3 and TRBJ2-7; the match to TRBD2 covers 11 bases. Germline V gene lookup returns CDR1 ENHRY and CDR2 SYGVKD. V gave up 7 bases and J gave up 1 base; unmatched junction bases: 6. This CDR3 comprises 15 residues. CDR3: CAITEGLAESYEQYF. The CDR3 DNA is TGTGCCATCACCGAGGGACTAGCGGAGTCCTACGAGCAGTACTTC.

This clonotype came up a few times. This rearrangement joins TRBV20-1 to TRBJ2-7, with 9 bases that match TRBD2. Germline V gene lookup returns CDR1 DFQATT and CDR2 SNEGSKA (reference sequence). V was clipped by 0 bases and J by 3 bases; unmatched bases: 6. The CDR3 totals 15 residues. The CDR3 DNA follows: TGCAGTGCTAGAGATCCGACTAGCGGATACTACGAGCAGTACTTC. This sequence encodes CSARDPTSGYYEQYF.

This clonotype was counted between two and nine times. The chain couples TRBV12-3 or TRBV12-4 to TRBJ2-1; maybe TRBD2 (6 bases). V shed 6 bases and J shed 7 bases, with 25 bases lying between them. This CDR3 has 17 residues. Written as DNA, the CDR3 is TGTGCCAGCAGCGGACTAACTGGGGGAGGCCTTAAAAATGAGCAGTTCTTC. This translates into CASSGLTGGGLKNEQFF.

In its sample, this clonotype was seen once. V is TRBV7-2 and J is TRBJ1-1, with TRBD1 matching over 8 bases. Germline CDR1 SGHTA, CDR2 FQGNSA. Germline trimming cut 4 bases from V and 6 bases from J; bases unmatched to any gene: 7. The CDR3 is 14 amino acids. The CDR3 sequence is CASSSQGAGAEAFF. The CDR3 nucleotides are TGTGCCAGCAGCTCGCAGGGGGCAGGCGCTGAAGCTTTCTTT.

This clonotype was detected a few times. In nucleotides, the CDR3 is TGTGCCAGCAGCTCACCAAACAGGGAGGGCTATGGCTACACCTTC. It yields the protein CASSSPNREGYGYTF. The V and J genes are TRBV7-9 and TRBJ1-2; a possible D gene is TRBD1 (6 bases). The CDR3 extends over 15 amino acids. CDR1 and CDR2 from the germline V gene are SEHNR and FQNEAQ (reference sequence). The V gene lost 4 bases and the J gene lost 4 bases, with 16 bases spanning the gap.

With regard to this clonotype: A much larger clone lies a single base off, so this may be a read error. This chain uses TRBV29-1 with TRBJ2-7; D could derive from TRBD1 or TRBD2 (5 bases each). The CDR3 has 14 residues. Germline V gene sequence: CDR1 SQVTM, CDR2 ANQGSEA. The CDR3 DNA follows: TGCAGCGTTGAAGGGGGGAGTGGAATGTACGGGCAGTACTTC. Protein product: CSVEGGSGMYGQYF.